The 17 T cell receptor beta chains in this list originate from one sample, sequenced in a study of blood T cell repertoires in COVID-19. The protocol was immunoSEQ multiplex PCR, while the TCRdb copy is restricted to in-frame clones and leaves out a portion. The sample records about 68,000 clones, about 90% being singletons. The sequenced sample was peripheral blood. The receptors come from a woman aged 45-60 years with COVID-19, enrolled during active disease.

CDR3 coding DNA: TGTGCCAGCAGCTTAAACCAAGAGACCCAGTACTTC. Translation gives CASSLNQETQYF. The chain recombines TRBV25-1 with TRBJ2-5, with D unresolved. CDR3 length: 12 amino acids. V lost 6 bases to trimming and J lost 0 bases, with 5 bases between them. CDR1 is MGHDK, CDR2 SYGVNS, per germline. Full variable domain (remainder filled in from reference TRBV25-1 and TRBJ2-5): EADIYQTPRYLVIGTGKKITLECSQTMGHDKMYWYQQDPGMELHLIHYSYGVNSTEKGDLSSESTVSRIRTEHFPLTLESARPSHTSQYLCASSLNQETQYFGPGTRLLVL.

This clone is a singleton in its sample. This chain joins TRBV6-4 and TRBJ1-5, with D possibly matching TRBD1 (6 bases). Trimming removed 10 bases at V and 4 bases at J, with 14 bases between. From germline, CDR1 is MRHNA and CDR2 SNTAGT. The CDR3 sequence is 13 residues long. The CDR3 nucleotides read TGTGCCACTAGTACAGGGATAAATCAGCCCCAGCATTTT. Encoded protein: CATSTGINQPQHF.

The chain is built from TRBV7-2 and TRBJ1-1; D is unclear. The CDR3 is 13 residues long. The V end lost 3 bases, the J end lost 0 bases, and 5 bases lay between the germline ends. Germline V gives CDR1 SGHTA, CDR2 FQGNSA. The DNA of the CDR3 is TGTGCCAGCAGCTTCCCGGTGAACACTGAAGCTTTCTTT. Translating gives CASSFPVNTEAFF. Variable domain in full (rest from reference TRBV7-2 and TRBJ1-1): GAGVSQSPSNKVTEKGKDVELRCDPISGHTALYWYRQSLGQGLEFLIYFQGNSAPDKSGLPSDRFSAERTGGSVSTLTIQRTQQEDSAVYLCASSFPVNTEAFFGQGTRLTVV.

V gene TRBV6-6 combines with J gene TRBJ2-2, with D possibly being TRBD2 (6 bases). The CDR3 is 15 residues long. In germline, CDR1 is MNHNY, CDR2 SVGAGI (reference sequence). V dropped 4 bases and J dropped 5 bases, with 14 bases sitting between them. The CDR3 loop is CASSLGEVETGELFF. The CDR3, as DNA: TGTGCCAGCAGTTTAGGGGAGGTGGAAACCGGGGAGCTGTTTTTT.

The CDR3 loop reads CASRRGGSWEQYF. CDR3 DNA sequence: TGTGCCAGCCGGAGGGGAGGGAGTTGGGAGCAGTACTTC. The chain is built from TRBV11-3 and TRBJ2-7; 7 nucleotides line up with TRBD2. The V gene end was trimmed by 8 bases and the J gene end by 7 bases; junction bases not matched to a gene: 11. Germline lookup yields CDR1 SGHNT and CDR2 YENEEA. This CDR3 has 13 amino acids.

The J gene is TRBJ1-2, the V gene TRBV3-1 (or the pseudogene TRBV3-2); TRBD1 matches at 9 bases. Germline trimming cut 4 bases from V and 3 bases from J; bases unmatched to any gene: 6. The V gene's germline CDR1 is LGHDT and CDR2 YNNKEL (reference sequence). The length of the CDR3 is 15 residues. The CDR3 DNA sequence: TGTGCCAGCAGCCCTCGACAGGGGGTTCACTATGGCTACACCTTC. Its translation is CASSPRQGVHYGYTF.

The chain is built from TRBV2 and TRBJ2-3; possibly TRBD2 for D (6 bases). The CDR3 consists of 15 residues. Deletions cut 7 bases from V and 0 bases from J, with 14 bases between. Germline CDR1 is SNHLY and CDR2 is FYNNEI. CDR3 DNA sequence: TGTGCCAGCAACCCTAGGGCGGGGAGCACAGATACGCAGTATTTT. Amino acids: CASNPRAGSTDTQYF.

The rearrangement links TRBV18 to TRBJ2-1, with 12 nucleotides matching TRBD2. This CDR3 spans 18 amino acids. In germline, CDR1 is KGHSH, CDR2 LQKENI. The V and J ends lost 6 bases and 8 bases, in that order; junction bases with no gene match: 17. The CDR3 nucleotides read TGTGCCAGCTCCCGCGGACTAGCGGGACTTCCCTCCGTGGATGAGCAGTTCTTC. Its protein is CASSRGLAGLPSVDEQFF. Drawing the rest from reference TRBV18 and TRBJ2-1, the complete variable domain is NAGVMQNPRHLVRRRGQEARLRCSPMKGHSHVYWYRQLPEEGLKFMVYLQKENIIDESGMPKERFSAEFPKEGPSILRIQQVVRGDSAAYFCASSRGLAGLPSVDEQFFGPGTRLTVL.

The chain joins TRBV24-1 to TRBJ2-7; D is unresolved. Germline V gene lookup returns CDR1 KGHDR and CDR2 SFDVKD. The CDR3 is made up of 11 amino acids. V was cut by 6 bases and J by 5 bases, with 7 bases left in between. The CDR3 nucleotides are TGTGCCACCAGTCTCCTTAACGAGCAGTACTTC. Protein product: CATSLLNEQYF.

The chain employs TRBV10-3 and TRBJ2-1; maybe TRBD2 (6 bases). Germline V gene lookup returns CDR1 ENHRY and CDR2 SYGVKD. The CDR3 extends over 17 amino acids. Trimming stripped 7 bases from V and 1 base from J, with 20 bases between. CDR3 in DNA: TGTGCCATCAAAAGGAGGGCCCCGGAATGGTCCTACAATGAGCAGTTCTTC. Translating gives CAIKRRAPEWSYNEQFF.

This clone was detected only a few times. The CDR3 nucleotides are TGTGCCAGCAGCCTTGGACAGGGAAGGAATCAGCCCCAGCATTTT. Translation gives CASSLGQGRNQPQHF. The V gene is TRBV4-2, the J gene TRBJ1-5, with 8 bases aligning to TRBD1. This CDR3 contains 15 residues. Trimming removed 4 bases from V and 4 bases from J; junction bases left unmatched: 6. Germline CDR1 is LGHNA and CDR2 is YNFKEQ.

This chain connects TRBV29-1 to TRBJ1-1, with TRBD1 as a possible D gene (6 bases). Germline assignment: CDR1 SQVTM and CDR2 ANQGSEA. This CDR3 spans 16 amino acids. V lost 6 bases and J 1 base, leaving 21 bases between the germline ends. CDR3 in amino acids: CSVPLNREGGNTEAFF. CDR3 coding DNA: TGCAGCGTCCCTTTGAACAGGGAAGGGGGGAACACTGAAGCTTTCTTT.

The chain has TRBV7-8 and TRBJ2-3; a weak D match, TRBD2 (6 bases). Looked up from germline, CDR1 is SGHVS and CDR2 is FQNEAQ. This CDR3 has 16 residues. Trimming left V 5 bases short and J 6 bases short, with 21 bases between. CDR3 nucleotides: TGTGCCAGCAGCATTTTGGGACTCGGGGCTTTCGATACGCAGTATTTT. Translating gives CASSILGLGAFDTQYF. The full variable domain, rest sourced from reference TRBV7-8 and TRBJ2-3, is GAGVSQSPRYKVAKRGQDVALRCDPISGHVSLFWYQQALGQGPEFLTYFQNEAQLDKSGLPSDRFFAERPEGSVSTLKIQRTQQEDSAVYLCASSILGLGAFDTQYFGPGTRLTVL.

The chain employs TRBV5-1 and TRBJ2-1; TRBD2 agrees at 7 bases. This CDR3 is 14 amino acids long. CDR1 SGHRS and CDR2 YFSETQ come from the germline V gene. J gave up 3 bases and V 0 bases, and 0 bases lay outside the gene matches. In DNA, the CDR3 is TGCGCCAGCAGCTTGGGGACTAGCTACAATGAGCAGTTCTTC. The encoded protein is CASSLGTSYNEQFF.

CDR3 region: CASSQNEQGPDTQYF. The CDR3 nucleotides are TGTGCCAGCTCACAGAACGAGCAGGGCCCAGATACGCAGTATTTT. The chain is built from TRBV18 and TRBJ2-3; tentatively, D is TRBD1 (5 bases). The germline gives CDR1 KGHSH, CDR2 LQKENI. The length of the CDR3 is 15 residues. V was shortened by 4 bases and J by 4 bases, with 15 bases between the two germline ends.

The CDR3 region has the DNA TGTGCCATCAGTAAAAGACAGGGAATGGATGAAAAACTGTTTTTT. Encoded protein: CAISKRQGMDEKLFF. The chain combines TRBV10-3 with TRBJ1-4, with 7 bases identical to TRBD1. CDR3 length equals 15 residues. From germline, CDR1 is ENHRY and CDR2 SYGVKD. J lost 6 bases, V lost 5 bases, and 9 bases had no gene match.

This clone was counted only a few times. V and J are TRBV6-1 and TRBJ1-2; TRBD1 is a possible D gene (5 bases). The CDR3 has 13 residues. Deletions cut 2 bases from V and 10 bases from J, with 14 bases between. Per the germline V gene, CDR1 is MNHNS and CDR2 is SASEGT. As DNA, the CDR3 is TGTGCCAGCAGTGAACTAGGACAAGGGGACTACACCTTC. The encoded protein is CASSELGQGDYTF.